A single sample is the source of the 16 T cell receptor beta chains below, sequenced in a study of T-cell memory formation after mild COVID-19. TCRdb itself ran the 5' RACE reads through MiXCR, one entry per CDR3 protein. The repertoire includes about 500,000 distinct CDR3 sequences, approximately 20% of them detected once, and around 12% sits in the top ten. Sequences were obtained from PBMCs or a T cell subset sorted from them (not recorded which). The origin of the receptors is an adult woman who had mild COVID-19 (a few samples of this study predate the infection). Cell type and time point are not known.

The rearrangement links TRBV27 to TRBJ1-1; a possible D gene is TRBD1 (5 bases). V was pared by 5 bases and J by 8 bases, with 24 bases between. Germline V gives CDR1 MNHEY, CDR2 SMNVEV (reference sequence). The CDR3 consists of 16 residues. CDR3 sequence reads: CASSLVIPRGIGEAFF. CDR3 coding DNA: TGTGCCAGCAGTCTCGTTATCCCTAGGGGCATCGGGGAAGCTTTCTTT.

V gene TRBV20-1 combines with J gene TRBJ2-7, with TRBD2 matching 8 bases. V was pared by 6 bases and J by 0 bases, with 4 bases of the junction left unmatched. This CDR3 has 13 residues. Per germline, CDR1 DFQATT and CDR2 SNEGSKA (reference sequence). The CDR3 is CSAQSGSSYEQYF. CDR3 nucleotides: TGCAGTGCCCAGAGCGGGAGCTCCTACGAGCAGTACTTC.

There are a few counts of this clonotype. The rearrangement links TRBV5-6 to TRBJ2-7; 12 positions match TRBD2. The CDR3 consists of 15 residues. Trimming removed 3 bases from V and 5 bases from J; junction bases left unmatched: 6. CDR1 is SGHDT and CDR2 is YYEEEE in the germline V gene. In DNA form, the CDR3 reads TGTGCCAGCAGCTACAGACTAGCGGGAGTGAACGAGCAGTACTTC. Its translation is CASSYRLAGVNEQYF.

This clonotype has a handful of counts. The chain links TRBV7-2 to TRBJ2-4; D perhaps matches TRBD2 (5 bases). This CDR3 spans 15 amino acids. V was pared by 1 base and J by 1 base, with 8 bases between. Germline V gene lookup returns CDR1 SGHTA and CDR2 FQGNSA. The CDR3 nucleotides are TGTGCCAGCAGCTTAGTGACGGGGGCCAAAAACATTCAGTACTTC. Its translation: CASSLVTGAKNIQYF.

CDR3 coding DNA: TGTGCCAGTAGTAGGAGTTTCAGGAGCAATCAGCCCCAGCATTTT. Translating gives CASSRSFRSNQPQHF. V usage is TRBV19 and J usage is TRBJ1-5; D gene ambiguous. Germline V lookup: CDR1 LNHDA, CDR2 SQIVND (reference sequence). The CDR3 consists of 15 residues. V was trimmed by 4 bases and J by 1 base, leaving 11 bases between them.

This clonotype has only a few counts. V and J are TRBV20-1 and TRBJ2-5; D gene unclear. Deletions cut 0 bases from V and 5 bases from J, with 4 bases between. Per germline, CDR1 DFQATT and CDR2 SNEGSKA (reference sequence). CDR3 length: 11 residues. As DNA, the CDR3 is TGCAGTGCTAGAGACGCGGAGACCCAGTACTTC. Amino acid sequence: CSARDAETQYF.

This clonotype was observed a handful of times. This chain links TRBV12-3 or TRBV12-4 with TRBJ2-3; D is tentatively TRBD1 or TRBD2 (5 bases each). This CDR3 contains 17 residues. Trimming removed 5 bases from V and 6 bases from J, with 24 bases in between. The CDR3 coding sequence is TGTGCCAGCAGTCTTACCGCCCGAGGGGCTAGTGTTGATACGCAGTATTTT. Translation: CASSLTARGASVDTQYF.

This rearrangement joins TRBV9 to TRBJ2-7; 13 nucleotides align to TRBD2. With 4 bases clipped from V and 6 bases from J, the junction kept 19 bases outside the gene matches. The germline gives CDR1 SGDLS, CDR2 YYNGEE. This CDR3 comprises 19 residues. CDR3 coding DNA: TGTGCCAGCAGCCCCACCCTACTAGCGGGAGGGCTTCTTGGTGCCGAGCAGTACTTC. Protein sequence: CASSPTLLAGGLLGAEQYF. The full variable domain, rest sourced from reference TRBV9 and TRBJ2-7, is DSGVTQTPKHLITATGQRVTLRCSPRSGDLSVYWYQQSLDQGLQFLIQYYNGEERAKGNILERFSAQQFPDLHSELNLSSLELGDSALYFCASSPTLLAGGLLGAEQYFGPGTRLTVT.

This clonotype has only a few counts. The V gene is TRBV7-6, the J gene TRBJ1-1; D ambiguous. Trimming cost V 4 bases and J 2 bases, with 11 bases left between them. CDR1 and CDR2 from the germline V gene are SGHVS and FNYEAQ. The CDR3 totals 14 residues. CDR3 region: CASSSSASNTEAFF. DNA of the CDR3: TGTGCCAGCAGCTCCTCAGCGAGCAACACTGAAGCTTTCTTT.

In nucleotides, the CDR3 is TGCAGCGTGCGGGGGAGCTCCTACAATGAGCAGTTCTTC. Translated: CSVRGSSYNEQFF. This chain joins TRBV29-1 and TRBJ2-1; TRBD2 matches 7 bases. In germline, CDR1 is SQVTM, CDR2 ANQGSEA. The CDR3 has 13 residues. Trimming at V came to 6 bases and at J to 0 bases, leaving 2 bases not matched to a gene.

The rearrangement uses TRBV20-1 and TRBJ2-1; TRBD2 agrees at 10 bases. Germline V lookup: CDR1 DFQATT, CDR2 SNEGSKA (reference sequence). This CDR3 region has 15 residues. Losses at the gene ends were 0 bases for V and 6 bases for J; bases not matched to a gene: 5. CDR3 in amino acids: CSARDTSGIGNEQFF. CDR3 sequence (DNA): TGCAGTGCTAGAGATACTAGCGGGATCGGCAATGAGCAGTTCTTC.

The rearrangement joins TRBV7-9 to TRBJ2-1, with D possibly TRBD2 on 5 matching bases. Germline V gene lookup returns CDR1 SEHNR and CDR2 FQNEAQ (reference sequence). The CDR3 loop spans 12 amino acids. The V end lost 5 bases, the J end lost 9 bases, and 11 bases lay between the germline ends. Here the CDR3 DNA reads TGTGCCAGCAGCCAGGCGGGTTCTGAGCAGTTCTTC. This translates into CASSQAGSEQFF.

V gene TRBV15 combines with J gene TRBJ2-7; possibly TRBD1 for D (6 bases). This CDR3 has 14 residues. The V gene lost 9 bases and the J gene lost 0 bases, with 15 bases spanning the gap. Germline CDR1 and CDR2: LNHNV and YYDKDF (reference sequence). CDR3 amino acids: CATTDGDISYEQYF. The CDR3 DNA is TGTGCCACTACTGACGGGGACATCTCCTACGAGCAGTACTTC.

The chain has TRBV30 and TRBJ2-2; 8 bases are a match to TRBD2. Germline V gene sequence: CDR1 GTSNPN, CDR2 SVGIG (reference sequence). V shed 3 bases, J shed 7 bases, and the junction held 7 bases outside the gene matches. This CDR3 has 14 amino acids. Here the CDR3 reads CAWSMGLDVGELFF. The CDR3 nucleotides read TGTGCCTGGAGCATGGGACTAGACGTCGGGGAGCTGTTTTTT.

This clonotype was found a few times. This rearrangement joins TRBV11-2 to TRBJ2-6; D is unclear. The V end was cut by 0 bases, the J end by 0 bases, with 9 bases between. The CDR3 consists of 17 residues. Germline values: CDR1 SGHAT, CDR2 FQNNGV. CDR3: CASSLDPQSSGANVLTF. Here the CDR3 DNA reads TGTGCCAGCAGCTTAGATCCGCAGAGCTCTGGGGCCAACGTCCTGACTTTC. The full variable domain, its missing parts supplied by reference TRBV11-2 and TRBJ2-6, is EAGVAQSPRYKIIEKRQSVAFWCNPISGHATLYWYQQILGQGPKLLIQFQNNGVVDDSQLPKDRFSAERLKGVDSTLKIQPAKLEDSAVYLCASSLDPQSSGANVLTFGAGSRLTVL.

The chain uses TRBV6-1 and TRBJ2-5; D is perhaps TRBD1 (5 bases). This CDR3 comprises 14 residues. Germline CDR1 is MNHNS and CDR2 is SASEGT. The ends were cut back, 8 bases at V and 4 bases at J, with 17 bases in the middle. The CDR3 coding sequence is TGTGCCAGCGCAAGGGCCAGGGTGGGAGAGACCCAGTACTTC. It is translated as CASARARVGETQYF.